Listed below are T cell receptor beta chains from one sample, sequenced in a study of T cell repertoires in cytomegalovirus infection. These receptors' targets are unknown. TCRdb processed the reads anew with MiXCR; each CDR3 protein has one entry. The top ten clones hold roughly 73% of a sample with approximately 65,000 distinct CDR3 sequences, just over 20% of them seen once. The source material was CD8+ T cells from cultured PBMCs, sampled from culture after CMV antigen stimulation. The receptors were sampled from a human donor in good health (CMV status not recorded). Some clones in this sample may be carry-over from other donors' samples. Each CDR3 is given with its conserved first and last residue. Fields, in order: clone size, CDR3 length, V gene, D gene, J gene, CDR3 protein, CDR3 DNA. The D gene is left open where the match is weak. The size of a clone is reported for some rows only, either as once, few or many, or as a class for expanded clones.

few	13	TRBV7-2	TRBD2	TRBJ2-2	CGVLAGNTGELFF	TGTGGGGTTCTAGCGGGGAACACCGGGGAGCTGTTTTTT
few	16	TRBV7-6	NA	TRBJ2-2	CASSKYSSGATGELFF	TGTGCCAGCAGCAAATACAGCTCGGGAGCCACCGGGGAGCTGTTTTTT
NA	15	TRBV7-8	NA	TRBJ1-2	CASSFEEGRNYGYTF	TGTGCCAGCAGCTTCGAGGAGGGGAGAAACTATGGCTACACCTTC
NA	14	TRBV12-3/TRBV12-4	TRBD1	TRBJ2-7	CASSTGTGNYEQYF	TGTGCCAGCAGTACAGGGACAGGGAATTACGAGCAGTACTTC
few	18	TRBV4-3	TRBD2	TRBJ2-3	CASSAGLAGGDSTDTQYF	TGCGCCAGCTCTGCCGGGCTAGCGGGGGGAGACAGCACAGATACGCAGTATTTT
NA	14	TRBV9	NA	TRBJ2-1	CASSPGTNYNEQFF	TGTGCCAGCAGCCCCGGGACAAACTACAATGAGCAGTTCTTC
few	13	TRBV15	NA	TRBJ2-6	CATSRDWANVLTF	TGTGCCACCAGCAGAGACTGGGCCAACGTCCTGACTTTC
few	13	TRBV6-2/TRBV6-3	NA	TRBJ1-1	CASRQGSDTEAFF	TGTGCCAGCAGACAGGGATCGGACACTGAAGCTTTCTTT
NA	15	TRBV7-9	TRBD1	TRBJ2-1	CASSLRDSSYNEQFF	TGTGCCAGCAGCTTAAGGGACAGCTCCTACAATGAGCAGTTCTTC
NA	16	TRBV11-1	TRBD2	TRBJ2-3	CASSARLAGGADTQYF	TGTGCCAGCAGCGCCCGACTAGCGGGGGGTGCGGATACGCAGTATTTT
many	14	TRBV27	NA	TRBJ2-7	CASSLPGLFTEQYF	TGTGCCAGCAGTTTACCGGGACTCTTCACCGAGCAGTACTTC